This T cell receptor beta chain stems from a study of vaccination effects on CD4 cells after COVID-19. Study-level findings and limits: Clones from infection and from vaccination both contracted markedly late after vaccination.

A word on this clone: The antigen is undetermined.

Sequencing in the ViraFEST assay came after antigen-specific CD4+ T cells had been expanded with viral peptide pools, which were used to stimulate PBMC. Once cultured for roughly 10 days, the cells underwent separation to obtain CD4+ T cells. No vaccinee had earlier SARS-CoV-2 infection, and nucleocapsid antibodies were negative. Each culture well received around 2 million PBMC. These cells were then cultured in IMDM with about 9.9 IU/ml IL-2 and roughly 10 ug/ml peptides. IL-2 medium took the place of half the medium on both days 3 and 7. TCRdb's copy holds only in-frame clones and misses some; the assay was immunoSEQ multiplex PCR. The sample includes about 73,000 clones, 78% of them seen just once. The source was CD4+ T cells from PBMCs cultured with SARS-CoV-2 spike peptides, collected before COVID-19 vaccination. The source is a human donor who received a COVID-19 vaccine.

The CDR3, as DNA: TGTGCCAGCATCCGCAGAGATAATTCACCCCTCCACTTT. This encodes CASIRRDNSPLHF. The chain couples TRBV28 to TRBJ1-6; D is unclear. The CDR3 has 13 amino acids. In germline, CDR1 is MDHEN, CDR2 SYDVKM. The V and J ends lost 7 bases and 5 bases respectively, with 9 bases between them.